The T cell receptor beta chain under discussion was sequenced for a study of cytomegalovirus exposure and HLA in healthy donors. Separation from the roughly 670-subject first cohort characterized the roughly 120-subject validation cohort, to which the donors belonged. TCRdb's table, derived via immunoSEQ multiplex PCR, lists solely in-frame clones and lacks some. The sample has 90,000 to 150,000 clones, approximately 81% seen once; the top ten hold 2.1%. The TCR originated in a woman in her twenties or thirties in good health and CMV-seronegative. Sample: PBMCs.

The CDR3 here is CASSLTGGAYTEAFF. Here the CDR3 DNA reads TGTGCCAGCAGTTTGACAGGGGGCGCCTACACTGAAGCTTTCTTT. V is TRBV2 and J is TRBJ1-1; 10 positions agree with TRBD1. J lost 3 bases, V lost 5 bases, and 6 bases had no gene match. This CDR3 contains 15 residues. Germline V CDR1 and CDR2: SNHLY, FYNNEI.